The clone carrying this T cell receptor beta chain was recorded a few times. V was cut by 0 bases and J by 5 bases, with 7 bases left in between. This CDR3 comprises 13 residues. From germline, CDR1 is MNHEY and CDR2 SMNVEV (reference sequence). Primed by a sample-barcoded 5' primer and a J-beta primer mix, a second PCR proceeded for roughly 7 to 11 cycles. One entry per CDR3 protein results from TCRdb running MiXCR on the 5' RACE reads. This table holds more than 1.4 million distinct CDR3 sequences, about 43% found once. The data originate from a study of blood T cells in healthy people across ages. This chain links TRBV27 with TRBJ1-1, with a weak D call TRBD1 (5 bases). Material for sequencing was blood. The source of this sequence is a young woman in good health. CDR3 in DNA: TGTGCCAGCAGTTTATCCCGACAGACTGAAGCTTTCTTT. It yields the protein CASSLSRQTEAFF.